This entry is about one T cell receptor (beta chain). Method: immunoSEQ multiplex PCR; TCRdb's copy keeps in-frame clones and lacks some. The sample lists tens of thousands of clones, almost 95% occurring once. The data derive from a study of T cell changes during pregnancy in multiple sclerosis. The CDR3 totals 15 residues. The V gene lost 5 bases and the J gene lost 5 bases, with 19 bases spanning the gap. The V gene's germline CDR1 is SGHAT and CDR2 FQNNGV. V usage is TRBV11-2 and J usage is TRBJ2-7; weak D call: TRBD1 (7 bases). This clonotype was obtained from a female donor with multiple sclerosis, enrolled in a pregnancy study. The material sequenced was peripheral blood, taken after pregnancy. CDR3 nucleotide sequence: TGTGCCAGCAGCCTATATCAGACAGGGAGGAACGAGCAGTACTTC. Its translation is CASSLYQTGRNEQYF.